The 25 T cell receptor beta chains presented below share a single source sample, sequenced in a study of cytomegalovirus exposure and HLA in healthy donors. Amplification used 60 Vbeta primers and 13 Jbeta primers. Sequencing used immunoSEQ multiplex PCR; TCRdb keeps in-frame clones, though not all of them. The sample has 65,000 to 95,000 clones, and its top ten clones hold around 7%. Sequencing was performed on PBMCs. The receptors come from a female donor in good health and CMV-seropositive.

This chain links TRBV7-9 with TRBJ1-5; possible D gene TRBD1, 5 bases. V was cut by 3 bases and J by 0 bases, with 9 bases left in between. Germline V gene data show CDR1 as SEHNR and CDR2 as FQNEAQ (reference sequence). The CDR3 consists of 15 residues. The CDR3 DNA sequence: TGTGCCAGCAGCTTCGCAGACAGTAGCAATCAGCCCCAGCATTTT. Residues: CASSFADSSNQPQHF.

As regards this clone: Other nucleotide sequences in the sample specify the same CDR3. The chain carries TRBV30 and TRBJ1-5; 11 nucleotides agree with TRBD1. V lost 3 bases to trimming and J lost 2 bases; unmatched junction nucleotides: 0. This CDR3 spans 14 amino acids. The V gene's germline CDR1 is GTSNPN and CDR2 SVGIG (reference sequence). For the CDR3, the DNA is TGTGCCTGGAGGGGACAGGGGGGCAATCAGCCCCAGCATTTT. The encoded protein is CAWRGQGGNQPQHF.

The gene calls are TRBV7-2 and TRBJ2-7, with a tentative D call TRBD2 (5 bases). In germline, CDR1 is SGHTA, CDR2 FQGNSA. Trimming pared 0 bases from V and 1 base from J, leaving 7 bases between. The CDR3 is 14 residues long. The CDR3 protein is CASSLASGSYEQYF. CDR3 DNA sequence: TGTGCCAGCAGCTTAGCGTCGGGATCCTACGAGCAGTACTTC.

The V and J genes are TRBV5-6 and TRBJ2-2; 8 bases align to TRBD1. CDR3 length: 16 amino acids. Trimming removed 3 bases from V and 0 bases from J; junction bases left unmatched: 4. CDR1 is SGHDT, CDR2 YYEEEE, per germline. The CDR3 spells CASSSPGQANTGELFF. The DNA for the CDR3 is TGTGCCAGCAGCTCTCCGGGACAGGCGAACACCGGGGAGCTGTTTTTT.

This chain links TRBV6-1 with TRBJ1-5, with D uncertain. This CDR3 has 12 amino acids. Germline V CDR1 and CDR2: MNHNS, SASEGT. With 4 bases removed from V and 6 bases from J, the gap between germline ends came to 7 bases. As DNA, the CDR3 is TGTGCCAGCAGTGCCGGGAGTCAGCCCCAGCATTTT. It codes for CASSAGSQPQHF.

The V gene is TRBV7-2, the J gene TRBJ2-1; D may be TRBD1 (6 bases). Between the trimmed V and J ends, which lost 5 bases and 5 bases, there was a span of 16 bases. The CDR3 totals 15 residues. Germline CDR1 reads SGHTA; CDR2 reads FQGNSA. CDR3 amino acids: CASSPRGARNNEQFF. The CDR3 DNA reads TGTGCCAGCAGCCCCAGGGGTGCTAGAAACAATGAGCAGTTCTTC.

The V call is TRBV4-2, the J call TRBJ1-5; perhaps TRBD1 as D (5 bases). CDR3 size: 17 residues. The ends were cut back, 1 base at V and 2 bases at J, with 15 bases in the middle. CDR1 and CDR2 (germline): LGHNA, YNFKEQ. This CDR3 reads CASSQGVGGFGNQPQHF. The CDR3 nucleotides are TGTGCCAGCAGCCAAGGAGTCGGGGGTTTCGGCAATCAGCCCCAGCATTTT.

This chain connects TRBV2 to TRBJ1-1; 8 bases line up with TRBD1. CDR3 size: 12 residues. Germline trimming cut 6 bases from V and 11 bases from J; bases unmatched to any gene: 8. The V gene's germline CDR1 is SNHLY and CDR2 FYNNEI. CDR3 amino acids: CASRGDRSGAFF. CDR3 nucleotide sequence: TGTGCCAGCAGGGGGGACAGGTCGGGGGCTTTCTTT.

The V call is TRBV7-6, the J call TRBJ2-7; 8 bases line up with TRBD1. The CDR3 sequence is 14 residues long. Germline assignment: CDR1 SGHVS and CDR2 FNYEAQ. Losses at the gene ends were 1 base for V and 2 bases for J; bases not matched to a gene: 1. CDR3 DNA: TGTGCCAGCAGCTTAGGACAGGGGACCTACGAGCAGTACTTC. It specifies CASSLGQGTYEQYF.

This sequence joins TRBV6-5 and TRBJ2-1; D is possibly TRBD2 (5 bases). The germline CDR1 and CDR2 sequences are MNHEY and SVGAGI. The length of the CDR3 is 13 residues. V shed 9 bases and J shed 9 bases, with 18 bases lying between them. CDR3: CASRQAAPPEQFF. The DNA for the CDR3 is TGTGCCAGTAGGCAAGCGGCCCCACCTGAGCAGTTCTTC.

The genes are TRBV6-5 and TRBJ1-5, with 10 positions matching TRBD1. Per germline, CDR1 MNHEY and CDR2 SVGAGI. This CDR3 comprises 15 residues. Losses at the gene ends were 4 bases for V and 2 bases for J; bases not matched to a gene: 2. CDR3 region: CASSLTGGGNQPQHF. DNA for the CDR3: TGTGCCAGCAGTTTGACAGGGGGCGGCAATCAGCCCCAGCATTTT.

This chain connects TRBV12-2 to TRBJ1-1; TRBD1, the D gene given by the table, was not confirmed from the DNA. TRBV12-2 is termed a pseudogene. The CDR3 spans 16 residues. The CDR3 DNA follows: TGTGCAAGTCGGCACCCAGGGGGAGCGTTGAACACTGAAGCTTTCTTT. Translating it yields CASRHPGGALNTEAFF.

The CDR3 DNA reads as TGTGCCACCAGCAGACAGGGGTTTAGCAATCAGCCCCAGCATTTT. It is translated as CATSRQGFSNQPQHF. The V gene is TRBV15, the J gene TRBJ1-5, with a weak D call TRBD1 (6 bases). The V end was cut by 2 bases, the J end by 0 bases, with 8 bases between. From germline, CDR1 is LNHNV and CDR2 YYDKDF (reference sequence). This CDR3 region has 15 residues.

This sequence joins TRBV5-6 and TRBJ2-2; TRBD2 matches 7 bases. The CDR3 runs 16 residues. CDR1 is SGHDT and CDR2 is YYEEEE in the germline V gene. After removal of 0 bases from V and 1 base from J, the junction contained 3 bases not matched to a gene. CDR3 protein: CASSLDAGENTGELFF. CDR3 nucleotide sequence: TGTGCCAGCAGCTTGGACGCGGGGGAGAACACCGGGGAGCTGTTTTTT.

The V gene is TRBV30, the J gene TRBJ1-1; 9 bases align to TRBD1. V shed 1 base and J 11 bases; nucleotides not matched to a gene: 8. The CDR3 extends over 13 amino acids. Germline assignment: CDR1 GTSNPN and CDR2 SVGIG (reference sequence). CDR3 in DNA: TGTGCCTGGAGTGGGACAGGGGAAGGTGACGCTTTCTTT. It encodes CAWSGTGEGDAFF.

V gene TRBV6-1 combines with J gene TRBJ1-2; D not certain. The V and J ends lost 3 bases and 4 bases respectively, with 9 bases between them. CDR1 is MNHNS and CDR2 is SASEGT in the germline V gene. The CDR3 has 13 amino acids. Here the CDR3 DNA reads TGTGCCAGCAGTGATGCCACATTCTATGGCTACACCTTC. It specifies CASSDATFYGYTF.

This chain links TRBV27 with TRBJ2-2, with 7 nucleotides matching TRBD1. Germline V CDR1 and CDR2: MNHEY, SMNVEV (reference sequence). Trimming at V came to 6 bases and at J to 0 bases, leaving 13 bases not matched to a gene. This CDR3 region has 18 residues. DNA for the CDR3: TGTGCCAGCAGGCATTTCCCGGGACAGACCTCGAACACCGGGGAGCTGTTTTTT. It codes for CASRHFPGQTSNTGELFF.

Frequency places this clone as medium-sized (0.01 to 0.1%). The J gene is TRBJ2-3, the V gene TRBV4-2, with 11 bases matching TRBD2. The V and J ends lost 0 bases and 1 base, in that order; junction bases with no gene match: 0. Germline values: CDR1 LGHNA, CDR2 YNFKEQ. There are 16 residues in the CDR3. As DNA, the CDR3 is TGTGCCAGCAGCCAAGAACTAGCGGGAGGCACAGATACGCAGTATTTT. It codes for CASSQELAGGTDTQYF.

The J gene is TRBJ2-3, the V gene TRBV9, with 9 bases aligning to TRBD1. CDR1 is SGDLS and CDR2 is YYNGEE in the germline V gene. This CDR3 comprises 16 residues. After removal of 0 bases from V and 2 bases from J, the junction contained 4 bases not matched to a gene. The DNA of the CDR3 is TGTGCCAGCAGCGTAGAAGGACAGGGGATCACAGATACGCAGTATTTT. This gives the protein CASSVEGQGITDTQYF.

The gene calls are TRBV4-3 and TRBJ1-4; 7 nucleotides align to TRBD1. Germline V CDR1 and CDR2: LGHNA, YSLEER. V lost 3 bases and J lost 8; bases outside the gene matches: 9. This CDR3 is built from 15 residues. The CDR3: CASSHLQGTREKLFF. The CDR3 region has the DNA TGCGCCAGCAGCCACCTACAGGGGACACGGGAAAAACTGTTTTTT.

The V call is TRBV25-1, the J call TRBJ2-1; 7 bases align to TRBD2. This CDR3 is 17 amino acids long. Trimming at V came to 1 base and at J to 0 bases, leaving 6 bases not matched to a gene. Germline loops: CDR1 MGHDK, CDR2 SYGVNS. In DNA form, the CDR3 reads TGTGCCAGCAGTGAATGGATAGAGCGGGGCTCCTACAATGAGCAGTTCTTC. Translation gives CASSEWIERGSYNEQFF.

The V and J genes are TRBV9 and TRBJ1-6, with 8 positions matching TRBD1. CDR3 length: 15 amino acids. Germline CDR1 is SGDLS and CDR2 is YYNGEE. The junction had 4 bases not matched to a gene; V was cut back by 3 bases and J by 5 bases. The CDR3 loop reads CASSEDRADNSPLHF. The CDR3 nucleotides are TGTGCCAGCAGCGAGGACAGGGCCGATAATTCACCCCTCCACTTT.

V and J are TRBV4-1 and TRBJ2-1; 8 bases are shared with TRBD2. This CDR3 spans 15 amino acids. The trim removed 1 base at V and 5 bases at J, leaving 4 bases unmatched. In germline, CDR1 is MGHRA, CDR2 YSYEKL. CDR3 loop: CASSQGVSGNNEQFF. The CDR3, as DNA: TGCGCCAGCAGCCAAGGGGTTAGCGGGAACAATGAGCAGTTCTTC.

The chain couples TRBV6-6 to TRBJ2-4, with D tentatively TRBD2 (5 bases). V lost 2 bases and J 8 bases, leaving 13 bases between the germline ends. The germline V gene encodes CDR1 MNHNY and CDR2 SVGAGI (reference sequence). The CDR3 runs to 14 residues. Here the CDR3 reads CASSYAGVRDIQYF. The CDR3 coding sequence is TGTGCCAGCAGTTACGCCGGGGTGAGGGACATTCAGTACTTC.

V is TRBV18 and J is TRBJ2-3; D call uncertain. This CDR3 is built from 17 residues. The V gene's germline CDR1 is KGHSH and CDR2 LQKENI. V dropped 5 bases and J dropped 0 bases, with 18 bases sitting between them. For the CDR3, the DNA is TGTGCCAGCTCAATTCCTACCAATAAATTTAGCACAGATACGCAGTATTTT. It is translated as CASSIPTNKFSTDTQYF.